This T cell receptor (beta chain) emerged from a study of regulatory T cells in long-lasting Graves disease. The wider study: Patients met the persistent Graves' disease definition after over 5 years of antithyroid drugs with positive TSH receptor antibodies. Notes on the study in general: Segments TRBV28, TRBJ1-2 and TRBJ2-5 showed preferential usage in persistent disease. Limited sample numbers may have lowered accuracy.

A few counts support this clonotype. The antigen is not known. CDR3 regions were amplified by Arm-PCR using iRepertoire HTBI primers to build TCR beta libraries. Authors' data handling: Sample data revealed under 75 TRBV and 14 TRBJ segments. TCRdb called the multiplex PCR reads again in MiXCR, with one record for every CDR3 protein. TCRdb's processing, not the study's, gives the V and J calls here. This table has about 470,000 distinct CDR3 sequences, approximately 21% appearing once. In germline, CDR1 is SQVTM, CDR2 ANQGSEA. V lost 5 bases and J lost 1, with 12 bases in between. This CDR3 region has 13 residues. Documented time point: persistent/refractory GD, antithyroid drugs over 5 years with positive TRAb. Following extraction of RNA from PBMCs, that RNA was used to make the TCR library.

This TCR was sampled from a female donor with Graves disease. The starting material was peripheral blood mononuclear cells (PBMCs), obtained when the disease was refractory, from a patient treated with antithyroid drugs. The chain recombines TRBV29-1 with TRBJ2-7; TRBD2 might be the D (5 bases). CDR3 amino acids: CSVFLTGSYEQYF. The CDR3 DNA reads TGCAGCGTTTTCCTAACGGGGTCCTACGAGCAGTACTTC.